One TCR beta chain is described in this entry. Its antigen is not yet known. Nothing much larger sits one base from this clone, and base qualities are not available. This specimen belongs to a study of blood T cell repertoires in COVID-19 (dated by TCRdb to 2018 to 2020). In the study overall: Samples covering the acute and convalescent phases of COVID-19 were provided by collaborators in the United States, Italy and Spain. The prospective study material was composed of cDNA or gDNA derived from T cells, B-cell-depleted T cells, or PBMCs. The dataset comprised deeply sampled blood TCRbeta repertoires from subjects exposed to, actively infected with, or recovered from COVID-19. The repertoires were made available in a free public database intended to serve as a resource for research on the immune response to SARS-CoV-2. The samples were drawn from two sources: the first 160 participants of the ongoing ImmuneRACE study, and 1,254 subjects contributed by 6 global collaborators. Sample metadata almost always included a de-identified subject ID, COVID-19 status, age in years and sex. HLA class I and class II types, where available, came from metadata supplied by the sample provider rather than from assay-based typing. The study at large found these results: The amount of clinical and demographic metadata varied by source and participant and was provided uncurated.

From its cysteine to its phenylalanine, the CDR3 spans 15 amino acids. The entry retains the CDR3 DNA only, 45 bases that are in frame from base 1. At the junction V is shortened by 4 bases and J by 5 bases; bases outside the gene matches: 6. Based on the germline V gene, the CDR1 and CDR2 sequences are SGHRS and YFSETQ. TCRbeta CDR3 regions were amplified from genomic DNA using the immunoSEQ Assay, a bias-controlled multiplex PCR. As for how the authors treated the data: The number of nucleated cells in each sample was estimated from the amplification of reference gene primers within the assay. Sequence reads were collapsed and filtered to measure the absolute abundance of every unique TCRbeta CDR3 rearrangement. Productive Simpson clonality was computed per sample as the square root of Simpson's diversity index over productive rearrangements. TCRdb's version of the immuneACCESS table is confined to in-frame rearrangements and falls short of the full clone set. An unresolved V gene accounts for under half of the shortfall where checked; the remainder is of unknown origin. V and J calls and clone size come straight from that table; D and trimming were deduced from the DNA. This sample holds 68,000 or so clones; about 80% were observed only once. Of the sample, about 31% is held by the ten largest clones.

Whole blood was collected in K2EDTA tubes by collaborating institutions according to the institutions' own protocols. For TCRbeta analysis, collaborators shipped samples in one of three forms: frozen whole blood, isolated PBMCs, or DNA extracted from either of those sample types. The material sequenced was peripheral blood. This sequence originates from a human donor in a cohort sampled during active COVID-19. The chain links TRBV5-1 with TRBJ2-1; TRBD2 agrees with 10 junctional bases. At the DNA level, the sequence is TGCGCCAGCAGCGCGACTAGCGGGCCTAACAATGAGCAGTTCTTC. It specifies CASSATSGPNNEQFF.